Listed here are 31 T cell receptor beta chains from one sample, sequenced in a study of blood T cell repertoires in COVID-19. Assay used: immunoSEQ multiplex PCR; TCRdb lists only in-frame clones, some missing. The sample has 200,000 to 250,000 clones, 88% seen once. Material for sequencing was PBMCs or T cells enriched from blood (not recorded which). These receptors were taken from a woman aged 25 to 39 who had been exposed to COVID-19.

V gene TRBV19 combines with J gene TRBJ1-5, with D unresolved. V lost 8 bases to trimming and J lost 0 bases, with 17 bases between them. CDR1 is LNHDA and CDR2 is SQIVND in the germline V gene (reference sequence). This CDR3 has 16 amino acids. The CDR3 region has the DNA TGTGCCAGTTCTGCCCTCGGTTCCGATAGCAATCAGCCCCAGCATTTT. Protein: CASSALGSDSNQPQHF.

This clone has a handful of counts. V is TRBV19 and J is TRBJ1-5; a weak D match, TRBD1 (6 bases). The V gene lost 0 bases and the J gene lost 7 bases, with 13 bases spanning the gap. The CDR3 loop spans 15 amino acids. CDR1 and CDR2 (germline): LNHDA, SQIVND (reference sequence). The CDR3 region has the DNA TGTGCCAGTAGTATAGATAATGGCGACAGGCAGCCCCAGCATTTT. Amino acids: CASSIDNGDRQPQHF.

The gene calls are TRBV13 and TRBJ1-6; 7 nucleotides match TRBD1. V trimming: 5 bases; J trimming: 13 bases; junction bases outside the gene matches: 11. Germline V gene data show CDR1 as PRHDT and CDR2 as FYEKMQ (reference sequence). The CDR3 spans 14 residues. The chain's CDR3 is CASSVRDRVVPLHF. CDR3 bases: TGTGCCAGCAGCGTGCGTGACAGGGTGGTCCCCCTCCACTTT.

The J gene is TRBJ1-2, the V gene TRBV19; D is unclear. The CDR3 is 13 residues long. V dropped 1 base and J dropped 5 bases, with 8 bases sitting between them. The V gene's germline CDR1 is LNHDA and CDR2 SQIVND (reference sequence). Written as DNA, the CDR3 is TGTGCCAGTAGTATAGTACGGTCTTATGGCTACACCTTC. Translating it yields CASSIVRSYGYTF.

This rearrangement joins TRBV30 to TRBJ2-7, with 8 bases lining up with TRBD2. Looked up from germline, CDR1 is GTSNPN and CDR2 is SVGIG (reference sequence). This CDR3 comprises 14 residues. V lost 0 bases to trimming and J lost 7 bases; unmatched junction nucleotides: 8. The DNA for the CDR3 is TGTGCCTGGAGTGTACGACTAGCGAATTCGGAGCAGTACTTC. It codes for CAWSVRLANSEQYF.

The J gene is TRBJ1-2, the V gene TRBV29-1, with 10 bases matching TRBD1. The CDR3 contains 15 residues. Unmatched junction bases numbered 10, after V lost 6 bases and J lost 3 bases. Germline assignment: CDR1 SQVTM and CDR2 ANQGSEA. The CDR3 nucleotides read TGCAGCGTGGAGGAAGTCGGGACAGGGGACTATGGCTACACCTTC. Protein: CSVEEVGTGDYGYTF.

As regards this clone: One end of the junction does not line up with germline, which may come from a read error. The chain links TRBV7-7 to TRBJ2-1, with D maybe TRBD1 (6 bases). Germline assignment: CDR1 SSHAT and CDR2 FNYEAQ (reference sequence). This CDR3 contains 13 residues. The CDR3 is CASSIDRTNEQFF. The CDR3 nucleotides read TGTGCTAGCAGCATAGACAGGACCAATGAGCAGTTCTTC.

V and J are TRBV9 and TRBJ1-1; 11 positions match TRBD1. This CDR3 contains 18 residues. With 2 bases clipped from V and 4 bases from J, the junction kept 13 bases outside the gene matches. Germline V CDR1 and CDR2: SGDLS, YYNGEE. CDR3 coding DNA: TGTGCCAGCAGCGTGGTAGGGACAGGGGGATCCCCGAGCACTGAAGCTTTCTTT. Translated: CASSVVGTGGSPSTEAFF. The complete variable domain, with remaining parts taken from reference TRBV9 and TRBJ1-1, reads DSGVTQTPKHLITATGQRVTLRCSPRSGDLSVYWYQQSLDQGLQFLIQYYNGEERAKGNILERFSAQQFPDLHSELNLSSLELGDSALYFCASSVVGTGGSPSTEAFFGQGTRLTVV.

This clone has a single count. The rearrangement joins TRBV5-1 to TRBJ2-3; 11 nucleotides match TRBD2. J was trimmed by 4 bases and V by 0 bases; bases with no gene match: 10. The CDR3 sequence is 18 residues long. Germline V lookup: CDR1 SGHRS, CDR2 YFSETQ. The CDR3 nucleotides are TGCGCCAGCAGCTTGGTACTAGCGGGAGTAGGGGGGTCAGATACGCAGTATTTT. This encodes CASSLVLAGVGGSDTQYF.

The CDR3 is CASSTLTRADQPQHF. CDR3 sequence (DNA): TGTGCCAGTAGTACCCTTACCAGGGCGGATCAGCCCCAGCATTTT. V gene TRBV19 combines with J gene TRBJ1-5; D might be TRBD1 (5 bases). This CDR3 has 15 residues. The ends were cut back, 4 bases at V and 5 bases at J, with 15 bases in the middle. Per the germline V gene, CDR1 is LNHDA and CDR2 is SQIVND (reference sequence).

The V gene is TRBV9, the J gene TRBJ2-1; a weak D match, TRBD2 (6 bases). Trimming took off 0 bases at V and 6 bases at J, with 10 bases between the two ends. The CDR3 is 14 residues long. Germline V CDR1 and CDR2: SGDLS, YYNGEE. The CDR3 bases are TGTGCCAGCAGCGTAGCCGGGACTTTCAATGAGCAGTTCTTC. Protein product: CASSVAGTFNEQFF.

This chain links TRBV2 with TRBJ2-5; 7 positions agree with TRBD2. Germline V gives CDR1 SNHLY, CDR2 FYNNEI. V gave up 7 bases and J gave up 7 bases; unmatched junction bases: 18. The CDR3 covers 16 residues. The DNA for the CDR3 is TGTGCCAGCACTCTCCTTGTGGGGGGGACCCGTGGGACCCAGTACTTC. It is translated as CASTLLVGGTRGTQYF.

V is TRBV9 and J is TRBJ1-2; D not certain. The CDR3 spans 17 residues. V lost 7 bases to trimming and J lost 2 bases, with 24 bases between them. Germline CDR1 reads SGDLS; CDR2 reads YYNGEE. The CDR3 region is CASAQEVATPNNYGYTF. In nucleotides, the CDR3 is TGTGCCAGCGCGCAGGAAGTGGCAACCCCAAACAACTATGGCTACACCTTC.

The V call is TRBV19, the J call TRBJ1-2; D is unresolved. Trimming took off 0 bases at V and 9 bases at J, with 8 bases between the two ends. Germline V gene data show CDR1 as LNHDA and CDR2 as SQIVND (reference sequence). The CDR3 has 12 amino acids. The DNA for the CDR3 is TGTGCCAGTAGTATAGAGGGCCGTCGCTACACCTTC. It encodes CASSIEGRRYTF.

The J gene is TRBJ2-3, the V gene TRBV6-5, with D hard to call. Germline V CDR1 and CDR2: MNHEY, SVGAGI. The length of the CDR3 is 13 residues. The germline V and J ends were trimmed by 2 bases and 0 bases, with 3 bases remaining between them. CDR3 protein: CASSYTSTDTQYF. In DNA form, the CDR3 reads TGTGCCAGCAGTTACACAAGCACAGATACGCAGTATTTT.

The genes are TRBV5-1 and TRBJ1-2, with 11 bases identical to TRBD1. With V trimmed by 5 bases and J by 6 bases, 6 bases remained unmatched. The CDR3 is made up of 14 amino acids. Germline V gene data show CDR1 as SGHRS and CDR2 as YFSETQ. Written as DNA, the CDR3 is TGCGCCAGCAGGGATGGGACAGGGGGGAATGGCTACACCTTC. This codes for CASRDGTGGNGYTF.

The genes are TRBV2 and TRBJ2-1; weak D call: TRBD1 (6 bases). V lost 8 bases and J lost 7, with 15 bases in between. The CDR3 runs to 13 residues. Germline CDR1 SNHLY, CDR2 FYNNEI. The CDR3 DNA reads TGTGCCAGCCTCCCCCCAGGGGTGAATGAGCAGTTCTTC. It is translated as CASLPPGVNEQFF.

The genes are TRBV19 and TRBJ2-5; D is possibly TRBD1 (6 bases). V lost 4 bases and J lost 4, with 13 bases in between. In germline, CDR1 is LNHDA, CDR2 SQIVND (reference sequence). The CDR3 is 14 amino acids. CDR3 DNA: TGTGCCAGTAGTAACCGACAGGACAGAGAGACCCAGTACTTC. Translated, it gives CASSNRQDRETQYF.

This chain joins TRBV2 and TRBJ2-2; TRBD2 might be the D (6 bases). The germline gives CDR1 SNHLY, CDR2 FYNNEI. This CDR3 comprises 16 residues. Trimming took off 5 bases at V and 3 bases at J, with 16 bases between the two ends. CDR3 sequence reads: CASSRTGSRDTGELFF. CDR3 nucleotide sequence: TGTGCCAGCAGTCGGACCGGGAGTCGTGACACCGGGGAGCTGTTTTTT.

The chain combines TRBV2 with TRBJ2-1, with 9 bases lining up with TRBD1. Germline CDR1 SNHLY, CDR2 FYNNEI. The CDR3 is 13 amino acids. The junction had 7 bases not matched to a gene; V was cut back by 0 bases and J by 16 bases. Written as DNA, the CDR3 is TGTGCCAGCAGTGAAGCGCTTCACAGGGGGCGATTCTTC. It codes for CASSEALHRGRFF.

This chain links TRBV30 with TRBJ2-3; D may be TRBD1 (6 bases). This CDR3 has 13 residues. V lost 7 bases to trimming and J lost 11 bases, with 22 bases between them. Germline loops: CDR1 GTSNPN, CDR2 SVGIG (reference sequence). The CDR3 DNA sequence: TGTGCCTACCGGAAGACAGGACCGCTCGGGCAGTATTTT. Translation: CAYRKTGPLGQYF.

This sequence joins TRBV28 and TRBJ1-1; D perhaps matches TRBD1 (5 bases). The CDR3 covers 15 residues. Germline V gene lookup returns CDR1 MDHEN and CDR2 SYDVKM. V was trimmed by 2 bases and J by 3 bases, leaving 13 bases between them. CDR3 bases: TGTGCCAGCAGTTTAAATCCAGGGATAGACACTGAAGCTTTCTTT. This gives the protein CASSLNPGIDTEAFF.

V usage is TRBV5-4 and J usage is TRBJ1-5, with TRBD1 as a possible D gene (5 bases). Trimming stripped 0 bases from V and 2 bases from J, with 9 bases between. Germline V CDR1 and CDR2: SGHNT, YYREEE (reference sequence). This CDR3 contains 15 residues. CDR3 residues: CASSLAGEGNQPQHF. Here the CDR3 DNA reads TGTGCCAGCAGCTTGGCGGGGGAGGGCAATCAGCCCCAGCATTTT.

The chain employs TRBV7-3 and TRBJ2-2; D may be TRBD2 (5 bases). The CDR3 totals 15 residues. The V gene lost 3 bases and the J gene lost 5 bases, with 13 bases spanning the gap. CDR1 and CDR2 from the germline V gene are SGHTA and FQGTGA. CDR3 nucleotide sequence: TGTGCCAGCAGCTTGACTCCCCGGGGAACCGGGGAGCTGTTTTTT. Its protein product is CASSLTPRGTGELFF.

This clone was detected only a few times. The J gene is TRBJ1-1, the V gene TRBV12-3 or TRBV12-4; no clear D gene. The CDR3 contains 12 residues. V lost 6 bases and J 7 bases, leaving 12 bases between the germline ends. The CDR3 bases are TGTGCCAGCAGACTAGCAGTTTTTGAAGCTTTCTTT. Translated, it gives CASRLAVFEAFF.

V and J are TRBV19 and TRBJ2-5; TRBD2 is a possible D gene (6 bases). This CDR3 spans 12 amino acids. The germline V gene encodes CDR1 LNHDA and CDR2 SQIVND (reference sequence). V was clipped by 8 bases and J by 5 bases, with 12 bases between them. CDR3 in amino acids: CASRGDSETQYF. CDR3 DNA: TGTGCCAGTCGCGGGGATTCGGAGACCCAGTACTTC.

The chain employs TRBV10-3 and TRBJ1-3; D is ambiguous. CDR3 length: 16 residues. With 0 bases removed from V and 0 bases from J, the gap between germline ends came to 9 bases. Per germline, CDR1 ENHRY and CDR2 SYGVKD. The CDR3 here is CAISESRGSSGNTIYF. The CDR3, as DNA: TGTGCCATCAGTGAGTCGAGAGGGTCCTCTGGAAACACCATATATTTT.

There are a few counts of this clone. This chain uses TRBV19 with TRBJ1-3, with a weak D call TRBD1 (6 bases). The germline gives CDR1 LNHDA, CDR2 SQIVND (reference sequence). V dropped 4 bases and J dropped 0 bases, with 16 bases sitting between them. This CDR3 comprises 17 residues. CDR3 loop: CASSTGTQGYSGNTIYF. CDR3 nucleotides: TGTGCCAGTAGTACGGGAACACAGGGATACTCTGGAAACACCATATATTTT.

The chain carries TRBV6-6 and TRBJ2-1; tentative D call: TRBD2 (6 bases). Germline CDR1 and CDR2: MNHNY and SVGAGI (reference sequence). The V end lost 0 bases, the J end lost 7 bases, and 10 bases lay between the germline ends. This CDR3 is built from 14 residues. CDR3 region: CASSYSDYTNEQFF. As DNA, the CDR3 is TGTGCCAGCAGTTACTCGGACTACACTAATGAGCAGTTCTTC.

The chain joins TRBV12-2 to TRBJ1-6; the table names TRBD1, a call not compared with the DNA. TRBV12-2 is recorded as a pseudogene. The CDR3 has 16 residues. This chain's CDR3 is CASRLVQGIPNSPLHF. Here the CDR3 DNA reads TGTGCAAGTCGCTTAGTCCAGGGAATCCCTAATTCACCCCTCCACTTT.

The chain has TRBV9 and TRBJ2-1; D remains ambiguous. V was pared by 3 bases and J by 2 bases, with 15 bases between. This CDR3 comprises 16 residues. Germline loops: CDR1 SGDLS, CDR2 YYNGEE. The CDR3 DNA is TGTGCCAGCAGCGGACCCACTTCGACACCCTACAATGAGCAGTTCTTC. The encoded protein is CASSGPTSTPYNEQFF.